This TCR beta chain stems from a study of blood T cell repertoires in COVID-19. TCRdb keeps only in-frame clones here, not all; method: immunoSEQ multiplex PCR. The sample lists hundreds of thousands of clones; roughly 80% were seen once. The germline CDR1 and CDR2 sequences are ENHRY and SYGVKD. The CDR3 runs 17 residues. The V gene end was trimmed by 2 bases and the J gene end by 5 bases; junction bases not matched to a gene: 9. The sequence came from a man aged 35 to 55 who had been exposed to COVID-19. Material: PBMCs or T cells enriched from blood (not recorded which). The chain couples TRBV10-3 to TRBJ2-2; 9 bases match TRBD2. The CDR3 protein is CAISELGAGGRTGELFF. Here the CDR3 DNA reads TGTGCCATCAGTGAGCTAGGAGCGGGAGGTCGGACCGGGGAGCTGTTTTTT.